This T cell receptor (beta chain) originates from a study of PD-L1 blockade in urothelial cancer. Whole-study context: About 90% of the 29 patients were men with bladder-origin urothelial cancer. Blood underwent analysis 3 weeks (second dose) and 6 weeks after treatment began. Per blood sample, T cells had a median of roughly 150,000.

CDR1 is MNHNS, CDR2 SASEGT, per germline. V was shortened by 4 bases and J by 3 bases, with 13 bases between the two germline ends. CDR3 length equals 15 residues. Peripheral blood mononuclear cells were collected from every patient before and during treatment, yielding between 1 and 8 samples per patient. This table comes from immunoSEQ multiplex PCR, and its TCRdb copy is limited to in-frame clones, with some not included. The sample shows fewer than 40,000 clones, 75% to 95% of them seen only once. The material was PBMCs, obtained around atezolizumab (anti-PD-L1) treatment. This TCR was sampled from a man aged 65-85 years with urothelial cancer. This chain uses TRBV6-1 with TRBJ1-5; D may be TRBD1 (5 bases). The CDR3 region is CASSVSGQNNQPQHF. CDR3 DNA: TGTGCCAGCAGTGTATCTGGACAAAACAATCAGCCCCAGCATTTT.